Listed here are 2 T cell receptor beta chains from one sample, sequenced in a study of shared clonotypes between healthy human individuals. Sequencing was performed with immunoSEQ multiplex PCR; in TCRdb, only in-frame clones are kept and a portion is missing. The top ten clones hold 0.37% of a sample with 2,500,000 or so clones, under 95% of them seen once. Sequencing was done on a sample of naive CD4+ T cells from PBMCs. Stated subset: CD45RA+ positively selected. The receptors shown here come from a man aged 18-30 years in good health. Some clones in this sample may be carry-over from other donors' samples.

The V call is TRBV9, the J call TRBJ2-1, with unresolved D. CDR3 length equals 15 residues. The ends were cut back, 4 bases at V and 0 bases at J, with 11 bases in the middle. Germline assignment: CDR1 SGDLS and CDR2 YYNGEE. CDR3 protein: CASSPRASSYNEQFF. For the CDR3, the DNA is TGTGCCAGCAGCCCCCGAGCGAGCTCCTACAATGAGCAGTTCTTC.

The chain employs TRBV2 and TRBJ2-1; 11 nucleotides line up with TRBD2. The CDR3 is 14 amino acids. Germline lookup yields CDR1 SNHLY and CDR2 FYNNEI. V dropped 6 bases and J dropped 6; count of bases not matched to a gene: 4. In DNA form, the CDR3 reads TGTGCCAGCAGAACTAGCGGGAGCATCAATGAGCAGTTCTTC. Translation gives CASRTSGSINEQFF. The whole variable domain, filled in from reference TRBV2 and TRBJ2-1, reads EPEVTQTPSHQVTQMGQEVILRCVPISNHLYFYWYRQILGQKVEFLVSFYNNEISEKSEIFDDQFSVERPDGSNFTLKIRSTKLEDSAMYFCASRTSGSINEQFFGPGTRLTVL.